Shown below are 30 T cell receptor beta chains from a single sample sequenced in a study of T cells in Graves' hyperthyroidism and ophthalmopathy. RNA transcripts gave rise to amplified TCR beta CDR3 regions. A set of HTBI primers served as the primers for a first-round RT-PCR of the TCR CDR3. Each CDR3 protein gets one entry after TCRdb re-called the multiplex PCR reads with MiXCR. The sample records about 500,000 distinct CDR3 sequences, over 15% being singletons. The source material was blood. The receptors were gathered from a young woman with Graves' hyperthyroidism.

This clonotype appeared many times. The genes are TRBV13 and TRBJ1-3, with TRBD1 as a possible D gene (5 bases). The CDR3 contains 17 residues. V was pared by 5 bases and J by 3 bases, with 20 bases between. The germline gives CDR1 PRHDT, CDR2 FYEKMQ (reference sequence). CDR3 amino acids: CASSAQPGPGIGNTIYF. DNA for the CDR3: TGTGCCAGCAGCGCCCAACCGGGACCAGGGATTGGAAACACCATATATTTT.

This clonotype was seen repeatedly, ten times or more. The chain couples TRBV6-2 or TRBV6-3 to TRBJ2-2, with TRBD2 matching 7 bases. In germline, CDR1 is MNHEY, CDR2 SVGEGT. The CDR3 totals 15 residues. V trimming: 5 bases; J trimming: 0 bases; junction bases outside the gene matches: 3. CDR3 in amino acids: CASSITSANTGELFF. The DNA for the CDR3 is TGTGCCAGCAGTATTACTAGCGCGAACACCGGGGAGCTGTTTTTT.

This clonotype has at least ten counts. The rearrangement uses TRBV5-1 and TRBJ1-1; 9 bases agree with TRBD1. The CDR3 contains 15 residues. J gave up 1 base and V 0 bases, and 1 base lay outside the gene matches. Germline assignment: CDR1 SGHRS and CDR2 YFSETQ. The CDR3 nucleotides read TGCGCCAGCAGCTTGGAGGGACAGGGGAACACTGAAGCTTTCTTT. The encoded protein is CASSLEGQGNTEAFF.

CDR3 coding DNA: TGTGCCAGCAGCTTCGGCCGCACGGACAGGGGGGGTCAGACTGAAGCTTTCTTT. This translates into CASSFGRTDRGGQTEAFF. This rearrangement joins TRBV5-5 to TRBJ1-1; 10 nucleotides align to TRBD1. This CDR3 contains 18 residues. From germline, CDR1 is SGHKS and CDR2 YYEKEE (reference sequence). V was clipped by 2 bases and J by 5 bases; unmatched bases: 15.

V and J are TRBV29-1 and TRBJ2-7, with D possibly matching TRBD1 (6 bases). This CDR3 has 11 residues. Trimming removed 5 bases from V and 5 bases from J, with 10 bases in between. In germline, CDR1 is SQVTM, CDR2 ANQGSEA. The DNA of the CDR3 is TGCAGCGTTCTACAGGGCCACGAGCAGTACTTC. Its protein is CSVLQGHEQYF.

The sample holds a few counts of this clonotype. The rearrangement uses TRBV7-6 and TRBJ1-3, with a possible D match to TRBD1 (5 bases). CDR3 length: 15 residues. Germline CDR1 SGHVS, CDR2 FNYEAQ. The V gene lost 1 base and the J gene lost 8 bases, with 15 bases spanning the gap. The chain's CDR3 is CASSLVGRAIDTIYF. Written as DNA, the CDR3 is TGTGCCAGCAGCTTAGTCGGCAGGGCGATTGACACCATATATTTT. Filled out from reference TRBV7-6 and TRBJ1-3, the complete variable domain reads GAGVSQSPRYKVTKRGQDVALRCDPISGHVSLYWYRQALGQGPEFLTYFNYEAQQDKSGLPNDRFSAERPEGSISTLTIQRTEQRDSAMYRCASSLVGRAIDTIYFGEGSWLTVV.

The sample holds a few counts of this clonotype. The CDR3 DNA reads TGTGCCAGCAGCTTGGAGCTAGCGTACACAGATACGCAGTATTTT. Translating gives CASSLELAYTDTQYF. V and J are TRBV5-4 and TRBJ2-3, with a possible D match to TRBD2 (6 bases). The length of the CDR3 is 15 residues. The germline V gene has CDR1 SGHNT and CDR2 YYREEE (reference sequence). The V and J ends lost 0 bases and 2 bases respectively, with 10 bases between them. The whole variable domain, filled in from reference TRBV5-4 and TRBJ2-3, reads ETGVTQSPTHLIKTRGQQVTLRCSSQSGHNTVSWYQQALGQGPQFIFQYYREEENGRGNFPPRFSGLQFPNYSSELNVNALELDDSALYLCASSLELAYTDTQYFGPGTRLTVL.

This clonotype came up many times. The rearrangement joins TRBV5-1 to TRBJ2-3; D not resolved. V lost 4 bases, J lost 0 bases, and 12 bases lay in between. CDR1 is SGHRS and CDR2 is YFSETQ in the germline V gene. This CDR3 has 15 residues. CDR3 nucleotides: TGCGCCAGCAGCGCCTACAAGGCTAGCACAGATACGCAGTATTTT. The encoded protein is CASSAYKASTDTQYF. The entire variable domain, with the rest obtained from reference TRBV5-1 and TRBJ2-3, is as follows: KAGVTQTPRYLIKTRGQQVTLSCSPISGHRSVSWYQQTPGQGLQFLFEYFSETQRNKGNFPGRFSGRQFSNSRSEMNVSTLELGDSALYLCASSAYKASTDTQYFGPGTRLTVL.

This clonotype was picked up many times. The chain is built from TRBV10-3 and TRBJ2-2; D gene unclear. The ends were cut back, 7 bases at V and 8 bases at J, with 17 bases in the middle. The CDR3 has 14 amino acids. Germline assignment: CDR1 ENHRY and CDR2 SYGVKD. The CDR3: CAIKSSIGAGELFF. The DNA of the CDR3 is TGTGCCATCAAGTCGAGTATAGGAGCTGGGGAGCTGTTTTTT.

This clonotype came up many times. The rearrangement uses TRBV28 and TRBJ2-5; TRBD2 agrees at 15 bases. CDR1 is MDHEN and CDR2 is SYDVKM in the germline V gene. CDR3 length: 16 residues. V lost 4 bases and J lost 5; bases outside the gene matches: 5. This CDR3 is CASSSGTSGRWETQYF. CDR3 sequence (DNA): TGTGCCAGCAGTTCCGGGACTAGCGGGAGGTGGGAGACCCAGTACTTC.

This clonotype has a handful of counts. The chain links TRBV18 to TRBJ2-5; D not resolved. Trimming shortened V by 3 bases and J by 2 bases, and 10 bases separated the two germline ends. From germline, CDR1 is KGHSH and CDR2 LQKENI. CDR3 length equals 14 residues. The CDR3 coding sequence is TGTGCCAGCTCACCCCCTGGCATTCAAGAGACCCAGTACTTC. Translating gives CASSPPGIQETQYF.

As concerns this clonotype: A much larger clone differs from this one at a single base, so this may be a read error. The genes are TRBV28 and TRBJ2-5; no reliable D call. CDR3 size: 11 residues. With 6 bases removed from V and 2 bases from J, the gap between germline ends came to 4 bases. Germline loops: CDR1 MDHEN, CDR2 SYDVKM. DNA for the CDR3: TGTGCCAGCAGAATACAAGAGACCCAGTACTTC. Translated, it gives CASRIQETQYF.

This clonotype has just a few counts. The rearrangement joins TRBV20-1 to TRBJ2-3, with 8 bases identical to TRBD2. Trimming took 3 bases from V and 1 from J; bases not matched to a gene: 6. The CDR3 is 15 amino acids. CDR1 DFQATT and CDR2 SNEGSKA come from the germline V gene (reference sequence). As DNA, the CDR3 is TGCAGTGCTAGCCCCGAAGCGGGGGGCACAGATACGCAGTATTTT. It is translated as CSASPEAGGTDTQYF.

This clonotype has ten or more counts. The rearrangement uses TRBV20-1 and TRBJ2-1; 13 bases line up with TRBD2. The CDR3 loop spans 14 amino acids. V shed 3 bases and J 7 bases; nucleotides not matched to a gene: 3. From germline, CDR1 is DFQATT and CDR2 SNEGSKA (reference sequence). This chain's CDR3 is CSASRLAGGNEQFF. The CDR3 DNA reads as TGCAGTGCTAGCCGACTAGCGGGAGGAAATGAGCAGTTCTTC.

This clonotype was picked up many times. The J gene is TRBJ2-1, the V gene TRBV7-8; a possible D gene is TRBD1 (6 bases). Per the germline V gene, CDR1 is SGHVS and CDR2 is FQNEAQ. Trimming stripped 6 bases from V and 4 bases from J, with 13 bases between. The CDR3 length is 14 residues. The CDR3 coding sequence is TGTGCCAGCAGGAATAGGGGGAGTTACAATGAGCAGTTCTTC. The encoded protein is CASRNRGSYNEQFF.

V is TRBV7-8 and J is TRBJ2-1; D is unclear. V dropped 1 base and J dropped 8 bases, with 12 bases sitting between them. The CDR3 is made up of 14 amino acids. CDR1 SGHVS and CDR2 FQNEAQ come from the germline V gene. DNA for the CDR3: TGTGCCAGCAGCTTAGTAGACGCTATGGATGAGCAGTTCTTC. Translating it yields CASSLVDAMDEQFF.

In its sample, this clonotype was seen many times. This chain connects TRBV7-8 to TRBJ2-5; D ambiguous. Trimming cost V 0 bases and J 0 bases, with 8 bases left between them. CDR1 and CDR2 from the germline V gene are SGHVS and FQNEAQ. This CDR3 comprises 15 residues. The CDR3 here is CASSLARQNQETQYF. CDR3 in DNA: TGTGCCAGCAGCTTAGCGCGGCAGAACCAAGAGACCCAGTACTTC.

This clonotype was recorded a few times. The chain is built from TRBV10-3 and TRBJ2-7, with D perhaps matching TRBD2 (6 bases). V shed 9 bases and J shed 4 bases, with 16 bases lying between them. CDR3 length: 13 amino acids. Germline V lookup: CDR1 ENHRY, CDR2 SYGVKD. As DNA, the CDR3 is TGTGCCATATCTAATAGCGGAGCTTACGAGCAGTACTTC. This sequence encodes CAISNSGAYEQYF.

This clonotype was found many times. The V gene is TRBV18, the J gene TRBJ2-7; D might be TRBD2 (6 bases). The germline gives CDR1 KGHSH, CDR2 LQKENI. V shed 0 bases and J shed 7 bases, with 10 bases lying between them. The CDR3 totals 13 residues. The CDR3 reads CASSPPGTREQYF. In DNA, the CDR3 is TGTGCCAGCTCACCACCTGGGACTCGGGAGCAGTACTTC.

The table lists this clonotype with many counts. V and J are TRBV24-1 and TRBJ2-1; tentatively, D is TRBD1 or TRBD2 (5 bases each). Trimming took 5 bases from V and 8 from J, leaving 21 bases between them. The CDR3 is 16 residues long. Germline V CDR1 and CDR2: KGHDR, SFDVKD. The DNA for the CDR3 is TGTGCCACCAGTGGGCTAGAAACGGGGCTCGGGTATGAGCAGTTCTTC. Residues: CATSGLETGLGYEQFF.

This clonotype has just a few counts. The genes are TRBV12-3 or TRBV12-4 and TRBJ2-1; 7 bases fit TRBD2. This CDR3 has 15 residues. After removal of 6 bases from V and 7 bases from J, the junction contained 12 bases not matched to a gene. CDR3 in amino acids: CASRALAALGNEQFF. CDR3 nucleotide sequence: TGTGCCAGCAGAGCGCTAGCGGCCCTAGGGAATGAGCAGTTCTTC.

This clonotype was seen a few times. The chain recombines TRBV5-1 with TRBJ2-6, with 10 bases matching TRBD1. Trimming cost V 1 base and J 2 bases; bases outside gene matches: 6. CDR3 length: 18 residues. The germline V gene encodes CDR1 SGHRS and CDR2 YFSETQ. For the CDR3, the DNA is TGCGCCAGCAGCTTGTACGGGACAGGGGTTACTGGGGCCAACGTCCTGACTTTC. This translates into CASSLYGTGVTGANVLTF.

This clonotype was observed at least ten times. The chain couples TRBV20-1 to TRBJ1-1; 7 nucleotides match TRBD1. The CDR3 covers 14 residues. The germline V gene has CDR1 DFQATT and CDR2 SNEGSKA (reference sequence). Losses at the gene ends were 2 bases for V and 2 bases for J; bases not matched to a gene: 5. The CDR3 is CSARNEGANTEAFF. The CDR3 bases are TGCAGTGCTAGAAACGAGGGGGCTAACACTGAAGCTTTCTTT.

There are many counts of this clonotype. Here the CDR3 reads CASSWTSEYEQYF. In nucleotides, the CDR3 is TGTGCCAGCAGCTGGACAAGCGAGTACGAGCAGTACTTC. V is TRBV7-9 and J is TRBJ2-7; TRBD1 might be the D (5 bases). In germline, CDR1 is SEHNR, CDR2 FQNEAQ (reference sequence). The CDR3 is 13 residues long. Trimming removed 4 bases at V and 4 bases at J, with 11 bases between.

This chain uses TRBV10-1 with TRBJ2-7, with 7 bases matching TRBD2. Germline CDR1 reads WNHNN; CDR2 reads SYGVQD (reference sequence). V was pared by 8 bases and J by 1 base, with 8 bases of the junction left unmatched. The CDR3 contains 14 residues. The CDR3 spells CASSGGSDSYEQYF. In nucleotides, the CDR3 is TGCGCCAGCTCCGGGGGGTCAGATTCCTACGAGCAGTACTTC.

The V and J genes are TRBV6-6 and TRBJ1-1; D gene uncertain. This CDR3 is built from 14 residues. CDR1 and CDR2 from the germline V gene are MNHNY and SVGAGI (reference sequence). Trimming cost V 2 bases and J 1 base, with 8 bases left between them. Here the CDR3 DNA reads TGTGCCAGCAGTTACCATGGTTCGAACACTGAAGCTTTCTTT. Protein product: CASSYHGSNTEAFF.

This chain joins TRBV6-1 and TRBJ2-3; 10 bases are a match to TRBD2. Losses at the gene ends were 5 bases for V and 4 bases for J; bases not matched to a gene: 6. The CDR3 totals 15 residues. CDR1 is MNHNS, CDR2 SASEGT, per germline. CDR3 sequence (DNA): TGTGCCAGCAGTATTATAGCGGGGGGTCCAGATACGCAGTATTTT. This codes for CASSIIAGGPDTQYF.

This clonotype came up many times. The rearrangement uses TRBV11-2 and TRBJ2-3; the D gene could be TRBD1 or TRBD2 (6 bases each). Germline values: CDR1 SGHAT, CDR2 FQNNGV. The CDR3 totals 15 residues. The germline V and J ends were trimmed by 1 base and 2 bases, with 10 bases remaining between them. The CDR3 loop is CASSLAGAYTDTQYF. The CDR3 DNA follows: TGTGCCAGCAGCTTAGCGGGGGCCTACACAGATACGCAGTATTTT. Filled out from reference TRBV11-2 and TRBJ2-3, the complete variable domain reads EAGVAQSPRYKIIEKRQSVAFWCNPISGHATLYWYQQILGQGPKLLIQFQNNGVVDDSQLPKDRFSAERLKGVDSTLKIQPAKLEDSAVYLCASSLAGAYTDTQYFGPGTRLTVL.

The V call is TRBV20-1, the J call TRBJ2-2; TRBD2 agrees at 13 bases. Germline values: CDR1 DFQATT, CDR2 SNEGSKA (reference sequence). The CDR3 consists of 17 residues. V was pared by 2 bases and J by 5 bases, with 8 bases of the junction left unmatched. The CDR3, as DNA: TGCAGTGCTAGAAGAACTAGCGGGGGGGCCAGGACCGGGGAGCTGTTTTTT. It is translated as CSARRTSGGARTGELFF.

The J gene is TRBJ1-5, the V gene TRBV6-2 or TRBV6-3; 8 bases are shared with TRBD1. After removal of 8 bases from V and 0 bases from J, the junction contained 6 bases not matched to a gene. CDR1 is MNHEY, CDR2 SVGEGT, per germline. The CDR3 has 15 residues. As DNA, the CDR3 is TGTGCCAGCGGGATCGACAGGGGTAGCAATCAGCCCCAGCATTTT. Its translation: CASGIDRGSNQPQHF.